These 23 T cell receptor beta chains were sequenced from one sample in a study of cytomegalovirus exposure and HLA in healthy donors. PCR used 60 Vbeta primers and 13 Jbeta primers. Assay: immunoSEQ multiplex PCR; the TCRdb copy retains only in-frame clones and omits some. This sample has under 150,000 clones, with about four fifths found just once. Input material: PBMCs. The receptor set was obtained from a man aged 40-50 years in good health and CMV-seropositive.

The gene calls are TRBV10-3 and TRBJ1-4, with TRBD1 matching over 7 bases. Germline values: CDR1 ENHRY, CDR2 SYGVKD. The CDR3 is made up of 15 amino acids. The V and J ends lost 6 bases and 1 base, in that order; junction bases with no gene match: 5. Here the CDR3 DNA reads TGTGCCATCAGGACAGGGAGTGGAACTAATGAAAAACTGTTTTTT. Protein: CAIRTGSGTNEKLFF.

This clone was counted between two and nine times. This sequence joins TRBV27 and TRBJ1-1, with 7 bases fitting TRBD1. The CDR3 spans 15 residues. From germline, CDR1 is MNHEY and CDR2 SMNVEV (reference sequence). J lost 0 bases, V lost 4 bases, and 5 bases had no gene match. CDR3 sequence (DNA): TGTGCCAGCAGTTCCTGGACAGGAGTGAACACTGAAGCTTTCTTT. It encodes CASSSWTGVNTEAFF.

The V and J genes are TRBV9 and TRBJ2-5; the D gene is possibly TRBD2 (6 bases). V gave up 2 bases and J gave up 4 bases, with 15 bases separating them. The germline V gene encodes CDR1 SGDLS and CDR2 YYNGEE. This CDR3 has 15 residues. The DNA for the CDR3 is TGTGCCAGCAGCGTCCGGGACTGGGACCTAGAGACCCAGTACTTC. Translation: CASSVRDWDLETQYF.

Comments on this clone: At the DNA level, this CDR3 is encoded by other sequences in the same sample as well. V gene TRBV30 combines with J gene TRBJ1-5; D possibly corresponds to TRBD1 (5 bases). CDR3 length: 13 amino acids. V shed 2 bases and J shed 0 bases, with 5 bases lying between them. The germline V gene has CDR1 GTSNPN and CDR2 SVGIG (reference sequence). CDR3 sequence: CAWSRGSNQPQHF. The CDR3 nucleotides are TGTGCCTGGAGTAGGGGTAGCAATCAGCCCCAGCATTTT.

J is TRBJ1-1 and V is TRBV19; possibly TRBD1 for D (6 bases). This CDR3 comprises 14 residues. In germline, CDR1 is LNHDA, CDR2 SQIVND (reference sequence). V was clipped by 5 bases and J by 3 bases, with 13 bases between them. The CDR3: CASSSQGTHTEAFF. The CDR3 bases are TGTGCCAGTAGTTCACAGGGTACACACACTGAAGCTTTCTTT.

The genes are TRBV14 and TRBJ2-7; possibly TRBD1 for D (6 bases). Trimming took off 1 base at V and 4 bases at J, with 20 bases between the two ends. The germline gives CDR1 SGHDN, CDR2 FVKESK. The CDR3 spans 17 residues. CDR3 region: CASSQVASGVYLYEQYF. The CDR3, as DNA: TGTGCCAGCAGCCAAGTAGCCTCAGGGGTTTACTTATACGAGCAGTACTTC.

The genes are TRBV4-2 and TRBJ2-1; possibly TRBD2 for D (7 bases). Germline V gene lookup returns CDR1 LGHNA and CDR2 YNFKEQ. The V end lost 3 bases, the J end lost 8 bases, and 14 bases lay between the germline ends. There are 14 residues in the CDR3. The CDR3: CASSHRGGRDEQFF. The CDR3 DNA follows: TGTGCCAGCAGCCATCGCGGGGGCAGGGATGAGCAGTTCTTC.

The V call is TRBV9, the J call TRBJ2-3; 9 positions match TRBD2. The trim removed 4 bases at V and 1 base at J, leaving 13 bases unmatched. Per germline, CDR1 SGDLS and CDR2 YYNGEE. This CDR3 has 18 amino acids. The CDR3 region is CASSPPAGGKGRTDTQYF. In DNA form, the CDR3 reads TGTGCCAGCAGCCCCCCGGCGGGAGGGAAAGGTCGCACAGATACGCAGTATTTT.

The V and J genes are TRBV13 and TRBJ2-3; 7 bases match TRBD1. With V trimmed by 1 base and J by 6 bases, 7 bases remained unmatched. Looked up from germline, CDR1 is PRHDT and CDR2 is FYEKMQ (reference sequence). The CDR3 covers 15 residues. The CDR3 sequence: CASSLERGRQDTQYF. CDR3 bases: TGTGCCAGCAGCTTAGAGAGGGGGCGCCAGGATACGCAGTATTTT.

The chain combines TRBV5-8 with TRBJ1-3; D gene unclear. The CDR3 has 14 amino acids. From germline, CDR1 is SGHTS and CDR2 YDEGEE. Trimming stripped 6 bases from V and 0 bases from J, with 10 bases between. CDR3 sequence reads: CASTPRSSGNTIYF. CDR3 nucleotide sequence: TGTGCCAGCACCCCGAGGAGCTCTGGAAACACCATATATTTT.

This chain joins TRBV6-6 and TRBJ1-1, with 8 nucleotides matching TRBD1. The CDR3 spans 16 residues. V shed 4 bases and J 1 base; nucleotides not matched to a gene: 8. Germline V gene sequence: CDR1 MNHNY, CDR2 SVGAGI (reference sequence). The CDR3 DNA sequence: TGTGCCAGCAGTTCCCCTCCCGGACAGGGGAACACTGAAGCTTTCTTT. Encoded protein: CASSSPPGQGNTEAFF.

V gene TRBV6-4 combines with J gene TRBJ2-1, with a tentative D call TRBD1 (6 bases). V lost 10 bases and J lost 7, with 23 bases in between. CDR3 length: 15 residues. Germline lookup yields CDR1 MRHNA and CDR2 SNTAGT. DNA of the CDR3: TGTGCCAAATCGTTGGGGACGCAAAGGGGGAATGAGCAGTTCTTC. Amino acids: CAKSLGTQRGNEQFF.

The chain joins TRBV7-9 to TRBJ1-6; D is ambiguous. Trimming took 3 bases from V and 10 from J, leaving 13 bases between them. CDR1 is SEHNR and CDR2 is FQNEAQ in the germline V gene (reference sequence). The CDR3 is 14 amino acids. The CDR3 DNA reads TGTGCCAGCAGCTTGGCGGCGGGGAACTCACCCCTCCACTTT. This translates into CASSLAAGNSPLHF.

This clone was detected once. The rearrangement links TRBV5-1 to TRBJ1-2; D is undetermined. Germline lookup yields CDR1 SGHRS and CDR2 YFSETQ. The CDR3 totals 14 residues. Trimming stripped 0 bases from V and 4 bases from J, with 10 bases between. The CDR3 reads CASSLGGGGYGYTF. CDR3 coding DNA: TGCGCCAGCAGCTTGGGAGGTGGCGGCTATGGCTACACCTTC.

This sequence joins TRBV9 and TRBJ2-5; D unclear. Germline V CDR1 and CDR2: SGDLS, YYNGEE. The CDR3 sequence is 15 residues long. The V end was cut by 4 bases, the J end by 0 bases, with 13 bases between. CDR3 sequence reads: CASSLRGSHQETQYF. The CDR3 nucleotides are TGTGCCAGCAGCCTTCGAGGTTCCCACCAAGAGACCCAGTACTTC.

CDR3 sequence (DNA): TGTGCCAGCAGCTTAGGGCAGGGGGCAGCAGATACGCAGTATTTT. Residues: CASSLGQGAADTQYF. V is TRBV11-3 and J is TRBJ2-3, with TRBD1 identical over 8 bases. CDR3 length equals 15 residues. Germline V lookup: CDR1 SGHNT, CDR2 YENEEA. V shed 1 base and J 4 bases; nucleotides not matched to a gene: 4.

The V gene is TRBV10-3, the J gene TRBJ2-7; D is perhaps TRBD1 (5 bases). The germline V and J ends were trimmed by 7 bases and 5 bases, with 15 bases remaining between them. The CDR3 extends over 13 amino acids. Germline V gene data show CDR1 as ENHRY and CDR2 as SYGVKD. The CDR3 DNA reads TGTGCCATCAAAGGGGCCATAAGAGACGAGCAGTACTTC. This codes for CAIKGAIRDEQYF.

The CDR3 coding sequence is TGTGCCAGCAGCCGACAAGGGGGGGACCCTCACAGGGGGGGGTACGAGCAGTACTTC. Protein sequence: CASSRQGGDPHRGGYEQYF. V usage is TRBV5-6 and J usage is TRBJ2-7, with a weak D call TRBD1 (8 bases). The germline CDR1 and CDR2 sequences are SGHDT and YYEEEE. The CDR3 sequence is 19 residues long. The V end was cut by 4 bases, the J end by 4 bases, with 30 bases between.

V usage is TRBV19 and J usage is TRBJ2-7; D may be TRBD2 (6 bases). The CDR3 runs to 14 residues. Germline V gives CDR1 LNHDA, CDR2 SQIVND (reference sequence). Trimming took 7 bases from V and 4 from J, leaving 17 bases between them. In DNA form, the CDR3 reads TGTGCCAGTACTCAATCGGGAGCGTCGTACGAGCAGTACTTC. Protein product: CASTQSGASYEQYF.

This chain links TRBV5-1 with TRBJ2-1; D possibly corresponds to TRBD2 (5 bases). Deletions cut 4 bases from V and 0 bases from J, with 11 bases between. This CDR3 region has 15 residues. Per germline, CDR1 SGHRS and CDR2 YFSETQ. The CDR3 loop reads CASSLDDYSYNEQFF. The CDR3 DNA is TGCGCCAGCAGCCTCGACGACTACTCCTACAATGAGCAGTTCTTC.

The table lists this clone with a count of one. The V call is TRBV30, the J call TRBJ2-3; the match to TRBD1 covers 12 bases. The CDR3 has 17 amino acids. The junction had 13 bases not matched to a gene; V was cut back by 5 bases and J by 4 bases. The germline gives CDR1 GTSNPN, CDR2 SVGIG (reference sequence). The CDR3 is CAWLIKPGQGAADTQYF. As DNA, the CDR3 is TGTGCCTGGCTTATTAAACCGGGACAGGGGGCGGCAGATACGCAGTATTTT. The whole variable domain, remainder taken from reference TRBV30 and TRBJ2-3, is SQTIHQWPATLVQPVGSPLSLECTVEGTSNPNLYWYRQAAGRGLQLLFYSVGIGQISSEVPQNLSASRPQDRQFILSSKKLLLSDSGFYLCAWLIKPGQGAADTQYFGPGTRLTVL.

The rearrangement joins TRBV4-1 to TRBJ2-7; maybe TRBD2 (6 bases). Germline CDR1 is MGHRA and CDR2 is YSYEKL. V gave up 2 bases and J gave up 2 bases, with 16 bases separating them. The CDR3 contains 16 residues. The CDR3 sequence: CASSQRELAPPYEQYF. DNA for the CDR3: TGCGCCAGCAGCCAAAGAGAACTAGCCCCCCCCTACGAGCAGTACTTC.

This clone occurred a few times. This CDR3 is CASSIRAGGGYNEQFF. DNA for the CDR3: TGTGCCAGTAGTATCCGAGCGGGAGGGGGCTACAATGAGCAGTTCTTC. The gene calls are TRBV19 and TRBJ2-1; 10 nucleotides agree with TRBD2. Losses at the gene ends were 3 bases for V and 3 bases for J; bases not matched to a gene: 5. The V gene's germline CDR1 is LNHDA and CDR2 SQIVND (reference sequence). The length of the CDR3 is 16 residues. Based on the CDR3 plus reference TRBV19 and TRBJ2-1, the full variable domain is DGGITQSPKYLFRKEGQNVTLSCEQNLNHDAMYWYRQDPGQGLRLIYYSQIVNDFQKGDIAEGYSVSREKKESFPLTVTSAQKNPTAFYLCASSIRAGGGYNEQFFGPGTRLTVL.